The T cell receptor beta chain under discussion was sequenced for a study of blood T cell repertoires in COVID-19. The CDR3 covers 14 residues. The V and J ends lost 4 bases and 8 bases, in that order; junction bases with no gene match: 9. Germline V gives CDR1 SGHRS, CDR2 YFSETQ. Using immunoSEQ multiplex PCR, the repertoire was profiled, and TCRdb retains in-frame clones only, with some absent. Of a few hundred thousand clones in the sample, around 89% were seen once. The sequence was obtained from a man aged 25-45 years with acute or convalescent COVID-19. The source material was peripheral blood. The rearrangement joins TRBV5-1 to TRBJ1-3, with TRBD1 matching 7 bases. The CDR3 is CASSEGGARDTIYF. In DNA form, the CDR3 reads TGCGCCAGCAGCGAAGGGGGCGCTCGAGACACCATATATTTT. Drawing the rest from reference TRBV5-1 and TRBJ1-3, the complete variable domain is KAGVTQTPRYLIKTRGQQVTLSCSPISGHRSVSWYQQTPGQGLQFLFEYFSETQRNKGNFPGRFSGRQFSNSRSEMNVSTLELGDSALYLCASSEGGARDTIYFGEGSWLTVV.